A selection of T cell receptor beta chains follows, all from one sample in a study of T-cell reconstitution after alpha-beta-depleted transplantation in children. TCRdb re-called the PCR reads with MiXCR, one entry per CDR3 protein. This table has about 640,000 distinct CDR3 sequences, approximately 17% appearing once. The material was PBMCs from the stem cell graft donor, obtained from the stem cell graft. These TCRs come from a human donor who donated a stem cell graft to a child with acute myeloid leukemia. The CDR3 runs from the conserved cysteine through the conserved F or W. The order of the fields is CDR3 protein, CDR3 DNA, V gene, clone size, J gene, D gene. A D gene is named only where the DNA matches it firmly. Clone size is not always given. Where it is, it says once, few, many or a class for expanded clones.

CDR3aa: CASTPSPSGANEQFF
CDR3nt: TGTGCCAGCACCCCCTCGCCTAGCGGGGCTAATGAGCAGTTCTTC
v_gene: TRBV28
abundance: -
j_gene: TRBJ2-1
d_gene: TRBD2

CDR3aa: CSAREGLAGADTQYF
CDR3nt: TGCAGTGCTAGAGAGGGACTAGCGGGGGCAGATACGCAGTATTTT
v_gene: TRBV20-1
abundance: many
j_gene: TRBJ2-3
d_gene: TRBD2

CDR3aa: CASSRHGAGRGTGELFF
CDR3nt: TGTGCCAGCAGCCGGCATGGGGCAGGGCGTGGCACCGGGGAGCTGTTTTTT
v_gene: TRBV7-2
abundance: many
j_gene: TRBJ2-2
d_gene: -

CDR3aa: CASSTDRVAGELFF
CDR3nt: TGTGCCAGCAGTACCGACAGGGTGGCCGGGGAGCTGTTTTTT
v_gene: TRBV6-5
abundance: many
j_gene: TRBJ2-2
d_gene: TRBD1

CDR3aa: CASSYRGQGAFTDTQYF
CDR3nt: TGTGCCAGCAGTTACCGCGGACAGGGGGCATTCACAGATACGCAGTATTTT
v_gene: TRBV6-5
abundance: -
j_gene: TRBJ2-3
d_gene: TRBD1

CDR3aa: CASSLDQDRVNYGYTF
CDR3nt: TGTGCCAGCAGCTTAGACCAGGACAGGGTGAACTATGGCTACACCTTC
v_gene: TRBV7-9
abundance: few
j_gene: TRBJ1-2
d_gene: TRBD1

CDR3aa: CASSYALLLLANYEQYF
CDR3nt: TGTGCCAGCAGTTACGCTCTTCTTTTACTAGCCAACTACGAGCAGTACTTC
v_gene: TRBV6-2/TRBV6-3
abundance: -
j_gene: TRBJ2-7
d_gene: -

CDR3aa: CASSLSTVPIGEQYF
CDR3nt: TGTGCCAGCAGCTTGAGTACAGTACCCATTGGAGAGCAGTACTTC
v_gene: TRBV5-5
abundance: many
j_gene: TRBJ2-7
d_gene: -

CDR3aa: CASKLGGSNFNEQFF
CDR3nt: TGCGCCAGCAAGCTCGGGGGCTCGAATTTCAATGAGCAGTTCTTC
v_gene: TRBV5-1
abundance: -
j_gene: TRBJ2-1
d_gene: -

CDR3aa: CASSEMGGYSNQPQHF
CDR3nt: TGTGCCAGCAGTGAAATGGGAGGCTATAGCAATCAGCCCCAGCATTTT
v_gene: TRBV6-1
abundance: few
j_gene: TRBJ1-5
d_gene: -

CDR3aa: CAWSANFAEAFF
CDR3nt: TGTGCCTGGAGCGCCAATTTCGCTGAAGCTTTCTTT
v_gene: TRBV30
abundance: few
j_gene: TRBJ1-1
d_gene: -

CDR3aa: CASSEFFLYEQFF
CDR3nt: TGTGCCAGCAGTGAATTCTTTTTATATGAGCAGTTCTTC
v_gene: TRBV25-1
abundance: many
j_gene: TRBJ2-1
d_gene: -

CDR3aa: CASSIGQGTNNEQFF
CDR3nt: TGTGCCAGCAGTATCGGACAGGGGACAAACAATGAGCAGTTCTTC
v_gene: TRBV12-3/TRBV12-4
abundance: many
j_gene: TRBJ2-1
d_gene: TRBD1

CDR3aa: CASSLIVGAVNQPQHF
CDR3nt: TGTGCCAGCAGTTTGATCGTAGGGGCCGTCAATCAGCCCCAGCATTTT
v_gene: TRBV6-5
abundance: few
j_gene: TRBJ1-5
d_gene: -

CDR3aa: CASSYIFRPTGRAFF
CDR3nt: TGTGCCAGCAGTTATATTTTCCGTCCGACGGGAAGGGCTTTCTTT
v_gene: TRBV6-5
abundance: many
j_gene: TRBJ1-1
d_gene: -

CDR3aa: CASSLSEKLFF
CDR3nt: TGTGCCAGCAGTTTATCGGAAAAACTGTTTTTT
v_gene: TRBV12-3/TRBV12-4
abundance: many
j_gene: TRBJ1-4
d_gene: -

CDR3aa: CASSYTSGSSYEQYF
CDR3nt: TGTGCCAGCAGTTACACTAGCGGGTCCTCCTACGAGCAGTACTTC
v_gene: TRBV6-5
abundance: few
j_gene: TRBJ2-7
d_gene: TRBD2

CDR3aa: CSASNLGAGRGTNEKLFF
CDR3nt: TGCAGTGCTAGTAATCTTGGGGCAGGCCGTGGAACTAATGAAAAACTGTTTTTT
v_gene: TRBV20-1
abundance: -
j_gene: TRBJ1-4
d_gene: -

CDR3aa: CSASRLDGGSGQQETQYF
CDR3nt: TGCAGTGCTAGTCGGTTGGATGGGGGTAGCGGACAACAAGAGACCCAGTACTTC
v_gene: TRBV20-1
abundance: many
j_gene: TRBJ2-5
d_gene: -

CDR3aa: CASSLGQGIEQYF
CDR3nt: TGTGCCAGCAGTTTGGGACAGGGGATCGAGCAGTACTTC
v_gene: TRBV12-3/TRBV12-4
abundance: many
j_gene: TRBJ2-7
d_gene: TRBD1

CDR3aa: CAWRRQGDSPLHF
CDR3nt: TGTGCCTGGAGAAGGCAAGGGGATTCACCCCTCCACTTT
v_gene: TRBV30
abundance: many
j_gene: TRBJ1-6
d_gene: -

CDR3aa: CASSRLRDSNQPQHF
CDR3nt: TGTGCCAGCAGTCGATTGAGGGACAGCAATCAGCCCCAGCATTTT
v_gene: TRBV6-2/TRBV6-3
abundance: -
j_gene: TRBJ1-5
d_gene: -

CDR3aa: CSVDWIRGYGYTF
CDR3nt: TGCAGCGTTGACTGGATAAGGGGCTATGGCTACACCTTC
v_gene: TRBV29-1
abundance: many
j_gene: TRBJ1-2
d_gene: -

CDR3aa: CSAQGAREQYF
CDR3nt: TGCAGTGCCCAGGGGGCACGGGAGCAGTACTTC
v_gene: TRBV20-1
abundance: few
j_gene: TRBJ2-7
d_gene: TRBD1

CDR3aa: CASGFTTGKAQPQHF
CDR3nt: TGTGCTAGTGGTTTTACGACAGGGAAGGCTCAGCCCCAGCATTTT
v_gene: TRBV12-5
abundance: -
j_gene: TRBJ1-5
d_gene: TRBD1